These 11 T cell receptor beta chains originate from one sample sequenced in a study of PD-L1 blockade in urothelial cancer (dated by TCRdb to 2016 to 2017). Library method: the immunoSEQ multiplex PCR assay. Here the immuneACCESS table is served through TCRdb, limited to in-frame sequences with V and J called. Missing clones are a known gap in these copies; in checked studies unresolved V genes cover under half, and the rest lacks a known reason. The sample profile shows under 95,000 clones; roughly 89% of them were found once. Of the sample, roughly 2% falls within the top ten clones. This specimen's time point label, per the study, means: pretreatment peripheral blood. Sequencing was performed on PBMCs, taken around atezolizumab (anti-PD-L1) treatment. The source is a man in his fifties or sixties with urothelial cancer.

CDR3 sequence: CSARGGRGQYF. The CDR3 nucleotides are TGCAGTGCTAGGGGGGGACGGGGGCAGTATTTT. This rearrangement joins TRBV20-1 to TRBJ2-3; tentatively, D is TRBD2 (6 bases). This CDR3 region has 11 residues. V was shortened by 3 bases and J by 11 bases, with 12 bases between the two germline ends. Germline V gene sequence: CDR1 DFQATT, CDR2 SNEGSKA (reference sequence).

The chain combines TRBV5-4 with TRBJ2-3; 9 bases fit TRBD2. Germline values: CDR1 SGHNT, CDR2 YYREEE (reference sequence). V trimming: 0 bases; J trimming: 4 bases; junction bases outside the gene matches: 3. This CDR3 contains 15 residues. The CDR3 region is CASSLGGGRADTQYF. The CDR3 coding sequence is TGTGCCAGCAGCTTGGGAGGCGGGAGGGCAGATACGCAGTATTTT.

The gene calls are TRBV5-1 and TRBJ2-5, with TRBD2 matching over 9 bases. Germline V gene data show CDR1 as SGHRS and CDR2 as YFSETQ. Losses at the gene ends were 4 bases for V and 3 bases for J; bases not matched to a gene: 4. The CDR3 spans 14 residues. CDR3: CASSPASGEETQYF. CDR3 sequence (DNA): TGCGCCAGCAGCCCAGCTAGCGGGGAAGAGACCCAGTACTTC.

The rearrangement joins TRBV2 to TRBJ2-3, with 12 bases aligning to TRBD2. The junction had 3 bases not matched to a gene; V was cut back by 8 bases and J by 3 bases. The V gene's germline CDR1 is SNHLY and CDR2 FYNNEI. The CDR3 sequence is 14 residues long. CDR3: CASGGTSGTDTQYF. CDR3 in DNA: TGTGCCAGCGGCGGGACTAGCGGGACAGATACGCAGTATTTT.

The chain uses TRBV11-3 and TRBJ2-7; D unclear. Germline CDR1 SGHNT, CDR2 YENEEA. The V gene lost 2 bases and the J gene lost 6 bases, with 11 bases spanning the gap. CDR3 size: 13 residues. CDR3 region: CASSLRRNGEQYF. The CDR3 nucleotides read TGTGCCAGCAGCTTAAGGAGAAACGGCGAGCAGTACTTC.

The chain links TRBV11-2 to TRBJ1-5; no clear D. Germline CDR1 SGHAT, CDR2 FQNNGV. Trimming took 4 bases from V and 0 from J, leaving 22 bases between them. CDR3 length: 19 residues. The CDR3 protein is CASSYKNSAPKLSNQPQHF. The CDR3 bases are TGTGCCAGCAGCTACAAGAACAGTGCCCCTAAACTTAGCAATCAGCCCCAGCATTTT.

The J gene is TRBJ1-4, the V gene TRBV19; TRBD1 is a possible D gene (6 bases). This CDR3 has 15 residues. Germline CDR1 LNHDA, CDR2 SQIVND (reference sequence). V lost 6 bases and J 0 bases, leaving 11 bases between the germline ends. CDR3 amino acids: CASRVDSATNEKLFF. The CDR3 DNA reads as TGTGCCAGTAGGGTGGACAGCGCAACTAATGAAAAACTGTTTTTT.

This rearrangement joins TRBV30 to TRBJ2-3; D is uncertain. The CDR3 length is 12 residues. Per germline, CDR1 GTSNPN and CDR2 SVGIG (reference sequence). Trimming took 1 base from V and 4 from J, leaving 6 bases between them. DNA for the CDR3: TGTGCCTGGAGTGCCGTTGCAGATACGCAGTATTTT. Translated, it gives CAWSAVADTQYF.

V usage is TRBV7-8 and J usage is TRBJ2-7; D is possibly TRBD1 (7 bases). The length of the CDR3 is 15 residues. Germline values: CDR1 SGHVS, CDR2 FQNEAQ. V gave up 4 bases and J gave up 3 bases, with 16 bases separating them. The CDR3 coding sequence is TGTGCCAGCAGCTACCGGCAGGGGGGTTACTACGAGCAGTACTTC. Residues: CASSYRQGGYYEQYF.

V is TRBV18 and J is TRBJ2-7; D might be TRBD1 (5 bases). Germline CDR1 and CDR2: KGHSH and LQKENI. V lost 2 bases to trimming and J lost 0 bases, with 11 bases between them. There are 15 residues in the CDR3. CDR3 in DNA: TGTGCCAGCTCACCATATCAGGGTCCCTCCTACGAGCAGTACTTC. It specifies CASSPYQGPSYEQYF. Using reference TRBV18 and TRBJ2-7 for the parts outside the CDR3, the full variable domain is NAGVMQNPRHLVRRRGQEARLRCSPMKGHSHVYWYRQLPEEGLKFMVYLQKENIIDESGMPKERFSAEFPKEGPSILRIQQVVRGDSAAYFCASSPYQGPSYEQYFGPGTRLTVT.

The chain carries TRBV19 and TRBJ2-4; TRBD2 matches at 16 bases. The CDR3 is 16 amino acids. Per germline, CDR1 LNHDA and CDR2 SQIVND (reference sequence). V was pared by 7 bases and J by 8 bases, with 8 bases of the junction left unmatched. CDR3 DNA sequence: TGTGCCAGTACCCCGGGACTAGCGGGAGGGCACCACATTCAGTACTTC. Translated: CASTPGLAGGHHIQYF.